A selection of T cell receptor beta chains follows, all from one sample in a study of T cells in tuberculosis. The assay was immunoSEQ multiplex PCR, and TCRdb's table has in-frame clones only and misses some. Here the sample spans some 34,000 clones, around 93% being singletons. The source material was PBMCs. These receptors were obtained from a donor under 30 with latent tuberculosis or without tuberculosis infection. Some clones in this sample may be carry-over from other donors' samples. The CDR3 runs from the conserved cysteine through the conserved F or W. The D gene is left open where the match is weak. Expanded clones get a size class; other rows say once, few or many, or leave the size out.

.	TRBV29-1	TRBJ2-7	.	TGCAGCGTCCAAGGGGACATCTACGAGCAGTACTTC	CSVQGDIYEQYF
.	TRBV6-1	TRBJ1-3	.	TGTGCCAGCTCCGAGGGAAGGTACTCTGGAAACACCATATATTTT	CASSEGRYSGNTIYF
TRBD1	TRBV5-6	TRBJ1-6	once	TGTGCCAGCAGCATTGACAGGGGAAATTCACCCCTCCACTTT	CASSIDRGNSPLHF
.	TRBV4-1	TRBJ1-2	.	TGCGCCAGCAGCCAACCTACCGCCGGGGCTAACTATGGCTACACCTTC	CASSQPTAGANYGYTF
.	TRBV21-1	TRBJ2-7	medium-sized	TGTGCCAGCAGCAAAGGGGTGCAGGGAAAGCAGTACTTC	CASSKGVQGKQYF
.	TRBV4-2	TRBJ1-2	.	TGTGCCAGCAGCCAAGAGGGGGGTGGGGTTGGAGGCTACACCTTC	CASSQEGGGVGGYTF
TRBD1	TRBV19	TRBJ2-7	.	TGTGCCAGTAGTAACAGGGGCGAGCAGTACTTC	CASSNRGEQYF
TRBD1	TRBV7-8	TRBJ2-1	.	TGTGCCAGCAGCTTCCGGGACAGGTATTACAATGAGCAGTTCTTC	CASSFRDRYYNEQFF
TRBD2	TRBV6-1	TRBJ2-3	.	TGTGCCAGCAGTGAAATCATGGGTGGGACTAGCGGATTCACAGATACGCAGTATTTT	CASSEIMGGTSGFTDTQYF
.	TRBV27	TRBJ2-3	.	TGTGCCAGCCGTAGGCGGTTGGGAGATCCAGATACGCAGTATTTT	CASRRRLGDPDTQYF
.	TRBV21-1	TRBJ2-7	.	TGTGCCAGCAGCAAAGTATCGGGGGACAGGTTGATCCCCTCCGAGTACTTC	CASSKVSGDRLIPSEYF
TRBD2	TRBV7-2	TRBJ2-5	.	TGTGCCAGCAGCTTAGCGACACTAGCGGGTGGTGGGAGGGAGACCCAGTACTTC	CASSLATLAGGGRETQYF
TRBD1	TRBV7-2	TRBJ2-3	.	TGTGCCAGCAGCTTCGCGGGACAGGTTGAAACAGATACGCAGTATTTT	CASSFAGQVETDTQYF
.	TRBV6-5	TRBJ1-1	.	TGTGCCAGCAGTTACGGCCTGAGGACTGAAGCTTTCTTT	CASSYGLRTEAFF
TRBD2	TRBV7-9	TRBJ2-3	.	TGTGCCAGCAGCTATAGCGGGGGGACCACAGATACGCAGTATTTT	CASSYSGGTTDTQYF
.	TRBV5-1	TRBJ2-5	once	TGCGCCAGCAGCTGGGACAGCGGGCAAGAGACCCAGTACTTC	CASSWDSGQETQYF
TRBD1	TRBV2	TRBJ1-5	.	TGTGCCAGCAGTGAGGGGGACAGGGGCGGTCAGCCCCAGCATTTT	CASSEGDRGGQPQHF
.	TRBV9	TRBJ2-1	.	TGTGCCAGCAGCGTAGGGCTCGCGGGGACCTACAATGAGCAGTTCTTC	CASSVGLAGTYNEQFF
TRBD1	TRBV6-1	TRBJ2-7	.	TGTGCCAGCAGTGAAGCTGGGACAGGGAGGTGGGAGTACTTC	CASSEAGTGRWEYF
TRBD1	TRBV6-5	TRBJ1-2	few	TGTGCCAGCAGCCCCACCCGGACAGGGTATGGCTACACCTTC	CASSPTRTGYGYTF
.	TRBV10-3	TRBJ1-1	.	TGTGCCATCAGTGAGGGGAGGGGACCACAGACTGAAGCTTTCTTT	CAISEGRGPQTEAFF
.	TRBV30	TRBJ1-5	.	TGTGCCTGGTCCACAGGGATAGGAAATCAGCCCCAGCATTTT	CAWSTGIGNQPQHF
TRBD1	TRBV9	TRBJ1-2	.	TGTGCCAGCAGCTTGACAGGGTATAATGGCTACACCTTC	CASSLTGYNGYTF